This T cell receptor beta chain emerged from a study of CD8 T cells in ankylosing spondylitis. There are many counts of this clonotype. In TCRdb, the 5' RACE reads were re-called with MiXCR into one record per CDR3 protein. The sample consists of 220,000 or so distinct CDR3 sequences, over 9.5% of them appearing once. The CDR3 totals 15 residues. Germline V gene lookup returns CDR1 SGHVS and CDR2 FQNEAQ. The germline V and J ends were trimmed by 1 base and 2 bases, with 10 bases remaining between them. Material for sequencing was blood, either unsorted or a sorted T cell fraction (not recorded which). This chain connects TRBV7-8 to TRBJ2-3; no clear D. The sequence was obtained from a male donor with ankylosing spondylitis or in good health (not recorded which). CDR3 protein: CASSLDGSSTDTQYF. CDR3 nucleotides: TGTGCCAGCAGCTTAGATGGCAGTTCCACAGATACGCAGTATTTT.